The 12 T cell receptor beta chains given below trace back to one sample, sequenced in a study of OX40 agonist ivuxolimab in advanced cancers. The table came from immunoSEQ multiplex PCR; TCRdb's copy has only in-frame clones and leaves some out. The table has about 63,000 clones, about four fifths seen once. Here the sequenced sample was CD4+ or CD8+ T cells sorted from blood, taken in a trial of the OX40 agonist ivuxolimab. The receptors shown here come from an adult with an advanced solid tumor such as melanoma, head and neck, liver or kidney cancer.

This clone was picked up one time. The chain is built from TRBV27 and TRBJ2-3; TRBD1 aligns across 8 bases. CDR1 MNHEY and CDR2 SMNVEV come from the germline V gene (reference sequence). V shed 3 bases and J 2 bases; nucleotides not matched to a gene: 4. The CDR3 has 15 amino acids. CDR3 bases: TGTGCCAGCAGTTTTAACAGGGGGACCACAGATACGCAGTATTTT. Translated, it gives CASSFNRGTTDTQYF.

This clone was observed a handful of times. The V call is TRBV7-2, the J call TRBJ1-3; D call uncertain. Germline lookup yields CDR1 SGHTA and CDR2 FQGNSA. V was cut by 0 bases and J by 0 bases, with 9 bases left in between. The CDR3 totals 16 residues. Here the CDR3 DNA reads TGTGCCAGCAGCTTAGCGCCTTCCCTCTCTGGAAACACCATATATTTT. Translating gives CASSLAPSLSGNTIYF.

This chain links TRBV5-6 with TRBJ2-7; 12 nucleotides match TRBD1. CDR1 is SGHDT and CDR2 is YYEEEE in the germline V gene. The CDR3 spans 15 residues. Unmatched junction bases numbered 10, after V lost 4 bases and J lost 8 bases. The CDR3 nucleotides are TGTGCCAGCAGCGTCACCGGGACAGGGGGCCTGAAGCAGTACTTC. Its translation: CASSVTGTGGLKQYF.

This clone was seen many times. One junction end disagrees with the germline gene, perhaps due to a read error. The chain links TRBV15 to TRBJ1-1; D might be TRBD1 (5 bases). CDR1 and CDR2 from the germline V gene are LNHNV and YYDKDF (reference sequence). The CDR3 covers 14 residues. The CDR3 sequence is CATSRDAGNAEAFF. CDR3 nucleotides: TGTGCCACCAGCAGAGATGCAGGGAACGCTGAAGCTTTCTTT.

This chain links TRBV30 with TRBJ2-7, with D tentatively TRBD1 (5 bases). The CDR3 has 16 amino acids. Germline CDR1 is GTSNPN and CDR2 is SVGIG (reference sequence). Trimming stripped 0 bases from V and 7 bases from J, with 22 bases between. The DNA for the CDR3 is TGTGCCTGGAGTGTACTGGGCAGGGCCAGGCCGTGGGAGCAGTACTTC. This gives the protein CAWSVLGRARPWEQYF. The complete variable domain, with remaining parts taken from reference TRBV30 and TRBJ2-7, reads SQTIHQWPATLVQPVGSPLSLECTVEGTSNPNLYWYRQAAGRGLQLLFYSVGIGQISSEVPQNLSASRPQDRQFILSSKKLLLSDSGFYLCAWSVLGRARPWEQYFGPGTRLTVT.

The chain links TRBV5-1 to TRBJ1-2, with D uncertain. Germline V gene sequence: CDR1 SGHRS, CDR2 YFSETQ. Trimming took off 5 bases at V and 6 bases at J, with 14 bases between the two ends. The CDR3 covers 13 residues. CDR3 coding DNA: TGCGCCAGCAGATTTGGGTGGGAAAATGGCTACACCTTC. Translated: CASRFGWENGYTF.

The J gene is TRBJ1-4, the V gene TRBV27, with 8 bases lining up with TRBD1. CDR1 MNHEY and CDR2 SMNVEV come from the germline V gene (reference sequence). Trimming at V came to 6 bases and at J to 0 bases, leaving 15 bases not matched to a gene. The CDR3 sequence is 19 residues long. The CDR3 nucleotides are TGTGCCAGCAGCCCAAACGGCAGGGGGCGAGGGACAACTAATGAAAAACTGTTTTTT. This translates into CASSPNGRGRGTTNEKLFF.

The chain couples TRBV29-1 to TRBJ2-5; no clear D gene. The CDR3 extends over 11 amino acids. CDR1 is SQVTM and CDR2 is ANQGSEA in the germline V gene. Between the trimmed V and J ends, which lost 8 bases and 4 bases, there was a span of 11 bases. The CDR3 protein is CSFLVGETQYF. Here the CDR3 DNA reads TGCAGCTTTTTAGTAGGAGAGACCCAGTACTTC. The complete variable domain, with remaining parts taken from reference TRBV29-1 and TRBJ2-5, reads SAVISQKPSRDICQRGTSLTIQCQVDSQVTMMFWYRQQPGQSLTLIATANQGSEATYESGFVIDKFPISRPNLTFSTLTVSNMSPEDSSIYLCSFLVGETQYFGPGTRLLVL.

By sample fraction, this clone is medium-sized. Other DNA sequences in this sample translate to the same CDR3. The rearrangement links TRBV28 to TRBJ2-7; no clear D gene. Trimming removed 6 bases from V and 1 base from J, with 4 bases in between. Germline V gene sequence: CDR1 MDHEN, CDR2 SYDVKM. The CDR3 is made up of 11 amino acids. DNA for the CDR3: TGTGCCAGCAGCCGTTCCTACGAGCAGTACTTC. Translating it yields CASSRSYEQYF.

The CDR3 DNA sequence: TGTGCCAGCTCACTCGACCGACAGTTACCACAGCAGTTCTTC. Protein sequence: CASSLDRQLPQQFF. V is TRBV18 and J is TRBJ2-1, with D tentatively TRBD1 (5 bases). Trimming pared 4 bases from V and 11 bases from J, leaving 18 bases between. From germline, CDR1 is KGHSH and CDR2 LQKENI. CDR3 size: 14 residues. Full variable domain (remainder filled in from reference TRBV18 and TRBJ2-1): NAGVMQNPRHLVRRRGQEARLRCSPMKGHSHVYWYRQLPEEGLKFMVYLQKENIIDESGMPKERFSAEFPKEGPSILRIQQVVRGDSAAYFCASSLDRQLPQQFFGPGTRLTVL.

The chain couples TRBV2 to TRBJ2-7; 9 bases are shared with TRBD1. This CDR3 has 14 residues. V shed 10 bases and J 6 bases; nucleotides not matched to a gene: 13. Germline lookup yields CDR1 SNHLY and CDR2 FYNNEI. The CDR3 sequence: CANARDRVSSEQYF. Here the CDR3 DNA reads TGTGCCAACGCCCGGGACAGGGTGTCTAGCGAGCAGTACTTC.

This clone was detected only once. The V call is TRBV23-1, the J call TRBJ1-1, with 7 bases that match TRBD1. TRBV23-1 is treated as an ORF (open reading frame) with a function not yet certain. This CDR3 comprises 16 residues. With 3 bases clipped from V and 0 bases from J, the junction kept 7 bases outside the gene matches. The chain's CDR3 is CASSQRGQRMNTEAFF. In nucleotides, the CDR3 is TGCGCCAGCAGTCAGCGGGGACAGAGGATGAACACTGAAGCTTTCTTT.